Presented here are 25 T cell receptor beta chains from one specimen sequenced in a study of blood T cell repertoires in COVID-19. TCRdb's table, derived via immunoSEQ multiplex PCR, lists solely in-frame clones and lacks some. The sample yields 300,000 to 450,000 clones, more than 70% seen once. The specimen was PBMCs or T cells enriched from blood (not recorded which). The origin of the receptors is a man aged 35 to 55 in a cohort exposed to, infected with or recovered from COVID-19 (not recorded which).

This chain joins TRBV19 and TRBJ1-1; D remains unclear. The ends were cut back, 6 bases at V and 4 bases at J, with 21 bases in the middle. The CDR3 loop spans 16 amino acids. Germline V gives CDR1 LNHDA, CDR2 SQIVND (reference sequence). The CDR3 coding sequence is TGTGCCAGTAGGCCGGGGTATATCGATGGTGGCACTGAAGCTTTCTTT. Its protein product is CASRPGYIDGGTEAFF.

In nucleotides, the CDR3 is TGTGCCAGCAGCTTAGAGCCTAGCGGGCCTACCTACGAGCAGTACTTC. Translated: CASSLEPSGPTYEQYF. The chain couples TRBV7-6 to TRBJ2-7; 8 bases align to TRBD2. Trimming removed 1 base from V and 2 bases from J; junction bases left unmatched: 7. In germline, CDR1 is SGHVS, CDR2 FNYEAQ. The CDR3 consists of 16 residues.

This chain uses TRBV28 with TRBJ2-7; TRBD2 might be the D (5 bases). Trimming pared 3 bases from V and 5 bases from J, leaving 8 bases between. CDR1 is MDHEN, CDR2 SYDVKM, per germline. The CDR3 has 12 amino acids. CDR3 region: CASSFTGNEQYF. The CDR3 DNA reads TGTGCCAGCAGTTTTACCGGGAACGAGCAGTACTTC.

The rearrangement links TRBV10-3 to TRBJ2-1; 15 bases align to TRBD2. The CDR3 contains 19 residues. With 10 bases clipped from V and 3 bases from J, the junction kept 16 bases outside the gene matches. Germline assignment: CDR1 ENHRY and CDR2 SYGVKD. The CDR3 spells CATGSPGLAGGRLYNEQFF. The CDR3 nucleotides are TGTGCCACCGGATCGCCGGGACTAGCGGGAGGCCGCCTCTACAATGAGCAGTTCTTC.

The chain employs TRBV5-1 and TRBJ1-2; D gene unclear. The germline gives CDR1 SGHRS, CDR2 YFSETQ. This CDR3 is built from 13 residues. V shed 0 bases and J shed 5 bases, with 8 bases lying between them. The CDR3 is CASSLGVNYGYTF. The DNA of the CDR3 is TGCGCCAGCAGCTTGGGAGTGAATTATGGCTACACCTTC. The entire variable domain, with the rest obtained from reference TRBV5-1 and TRBJ1-2, is as follows: KAGVTQTPRYLIKTRGQQVTLSCSPISGHRSVSWYQQTPGQGLQFLFEYFSETQRNKGNFPGRFSGRQFSNSRSEMNVSTLELGDSALYLCASSLGVNYGYTFGSGTRLTVV.

The gene calls are TRBV4-1 and TRBJ2-7; 10 positions match TRBD1. V gave up 4 bases and J gave up 2 bases; unmatched junction bases: 2. This CDR3 is built from 14 residues. CDR1 and CDR2 (germline): MGHRA, YSYEKL. CDR3 sequence (DNA): TGCGCCAGCAGCCGAGGACAGGGGGCCTACGAGCAGTACTTC. The encoded protein is CASSRGQGAYEQYF.

The chain recombines TRBV12-5 with TRBJ1-1, with TRBD1 matching over 9 bases. CDR1 is LGHNT, CDR2 FRNRAP, per germline. J lost 4 bases, V lost 5 bases, and 5 bases had no gene match. The CDR3 contains 14 residues. The CDR3 here is CASGTDRGSTEAFF. The DNA for the CDR3 is TGTGCTAGTGGTACGGACAGGGGATCCACTGAAGCTTTCTTT.

The chain has TRBV3-1 (or the pseudogene TRBV3-2) and TRBJ2-7; TRBD2 matches 9 bases. This CDR3 spans 15 amino acids. Losses at the gene ends were 4 bases for V and 6 bases for J; bases not matched to a gene: 10. CDR1 is LGHDT and CDR2 is YNNKEL in the germline V gene (reference sequence). The CDR3 bases are TGTGCCAGCAGCCCTCGTGATAGCGGGAGTTTCGAGCAGTACTTC. Its protein is CASSPRDSGSFEQYF.

In regard to this clone: Other DNA variants within this sample encode the same CDR3. The V and J genes are TRBV28 and TRBJ1-1; D unclear. The germline CDR1 and CDR2 sequences are MDHEN and SYDVKM. V lost 6 bases and J 3 bases, leaving 11 bases between the germline ends. The CDR3 consists of 13 residues. CDR3 bases: TGTGCCAGCAGCCCGACCGGGGACACTGAAGCTTTCTTT. This translates into CASSPTGDTEAFF.

The chain has TRBV11-2 and TRBJ1-2; 8 bases are shared with TRBD1. Per the germline V gene, CDR1 is SGHAT and CDR2 is FQNNGV. Trimming removed 5 bases from V and 5 bases from J; junction bases left unmatched: 4. This CDR3 has 13 amino acids. The CDR3 region is CASSQTGGYGYTF. The CDR3 DNA is TGTGCCAGCAGCCAAACAGGGGGTTATGGCTACACCTTC.

The chain carries TRBV19 and TRBJ2-7; 9 nucleotides align to TRBD2. Unmatched junction bases numbered 6, after V lost 4 bases and J lost 5 bases. This CDR3 is built from 14 residues. CDR1 and CDR2 (germline): LNHDA, SQIVND (reference sequence). The CDR3 sequence is CASSKFAGGDEQYF. Written as DNA, the CDR3 is TGTGCCAGTAGTAAGTTTGCGGGAGGGGACGAGCAGTACTTC.

The V and J genes are TRBV7-2 and TRBJ1-1; D is undetermined. The length of the CDR3 is 15 residues. The germline gives CDR1 SGHTA, CDR2 FQGNSA. The V gene lost 1 base and the J gene lost 0 bases, with 9 bases spanning the gap. The CDR3 DNA reads TGTGCCAGCAGCTTAGTGGCGGGGATGAACACTGAAGCTTTCTTT. Protein product: CASSLVAGMNTEAFF.

This chain joins TRBV11-3 and TRBJ2-7; 11 bases agree with TRBD1. Germline CDR1 SGHNT, CDR2 YENEEA. This CDR3 is 14 amino acids long. V trimming: 5 bases; J trimming: 4 bases; junction bases outside the gene matches: 4. This chain's CDR3 is CASSIGTGGYEQYF. The CDR3 DNA follows: TGTGCCAGCAGCATCGGGACAGGGGGGTACGAGCAGTACTTC.

This clone was counted only a few times. At the DNA level, this CDR3 is encoded by other sequences in the same sample as well. The rearrangement uses TRBV5-6 and TRBJ1-3; perhaps TRBD1 as D (6 bases). Germline CDR1 and CDR2: SGHDT and YYEEEE. V lost 4 bases and J lost 0, with 14 bases in between. The CDR3 has 16 amino acids. The CDR3 DNA sequence: TGTGCCAGCAGCCTCCGTACAGGGCTCTCTGGAAACACCATATATTTT. Its translation: CASSLRTGLSGNTIYF.

V gene TRBV5-1 combines with J gene TRBJ1-1; D ambiguous. The CDR3 is 12 residues long. CDR1 SGHRS and CDR2 YFSETQ come from the germline V gene. Trimming removed 6 bases at V and 1 base at J, with 7 bases between. The CDR3 coding sequence is TGCGCCAGCAATGGAGGGAACACTGAAGCTTTCTTT. Translated, it gives CASNGGNTEAFF.

The chain is built from TRBV6-4 and TRBJ2-5; 9 nucleotides align to TRBD2. Looked up from germline, CDR1 is MRHNA and CDR2 is SNTAGT. Trimming took 5 bases from V and 9 from J; bases not matched to a gene: 10. This CDR3 is built from 14 residues. The CDR3 region is CASSQLAGAGAQYF. In DNA form, the CDR3 reads TGTGCCAGCAGTCAGTTAGCGGGAGCGGGGGCCCAGTACTTC.

The V and J genes are TRBV30 and TRBJ2-1; D might be TRBD1 (6 bases). The CDR3 is 10 amino acids. Trimming pared 8 bases from V and 16 bases from J, leaving 18 bases between. Germline loops: CDR1 GTSNPN, CDR2 SVGIG (reference sequence). CDR3 DNA sequence: TGTGCCCTCGGGACACGCCCGCAATTCTTC. It translates to CALGTRPQFF.

The J gene is TRBJ2-7, the V gene TRBV18, with TRBD1 matching over 8 bases. V was clipped by 3 bases and J by 6 bases; unmatched bases: 13. The CDR3 is 16 residues long. Looked up from germline, CDR1 is KGHSH and CDR2 is LQKENI. CDR3 in DNA: TGTGCCAGCTCACCGGGACAGGCGATCACAGGTGGCGAGCAGTACTTC. Amino acids: CASSPGQAITGGEQYF.

The chain recombines TRBV18 with TRBJ2-7, with 7 nucleotides matching TRBD1. The CDR3 is made up of 14 amino acids. Germline V gives CDR1 KGHSH, CDR2 LQKENI. V was clipped by 3 bases and J by 4 bases; unmatched bases: 6. CDR3 protein: CASSPSGQNYEQYF. The CDR3 DNA is TGTGCCAGCTCACCGTCGGGACAGAATTACGAGCAGTACTTC. Full variable domain (missing parts from reference TRBV18 and TRBJ2-7): NAGVMQNPRHLVRRRGQEARLRCSPMKGHSHVYWYRQLPEEGLKFMVYLQKENIIDESGMPKERFSAEFPKEGPSILRIQQVVRGDSAAYFCASSPSGQNYEQYFGPGTRLTVT.

This chain links TRBV4-1 with TRBJ1-4; 9 nucleotides match TRBD1. CDR1 is MGHRA, CDR2 YSYEKL, per germline. The V segment lost 2 bases and the J segment 8 bases; nucleotides outside the gene matches: 9. The CDR3 consists of 16 residues. The CDR3 bases are TGCGCCAGCAGCCAACGACAAGACAGGGGGAACGAAAAACTGTTTTTT. Translating gives CASSQRQDRGNEKLFF.

This clone was seen just once. This chain links TRBV27 with TRBJ2-6; 10 bases line up with TRBD1. V was pared by 8 bases and J by 0 bases, with 7 bases of the junction left unmatched. CDR3 length: 17 amino acids. Germline V gene sequence: CDR1 MNHEY, CDR2 SMNVEV (reference sequence). CDR3: CASSGQGVLSGANVLTF. CDR3 DNA sequence: TGTGCCAGCTCCGGACAGGGGGTCCTCTCTGGGGCCAACGTCCTGACTTTC. Based on the CDR3 plus reference TRBV27 and TRBJ2-6, the full variable domain is EAQVTQNPRYLITVTGKKLTVTCSQNMNHEYMSWYRQDPGLGLRQIYYSMNVEVTDKGDVPEGYKVSRKEKRNFPLILESPSPNQTSLYFCASSGQGVLSGANVLTFGAGSRLTVL.

V usage is TRBV10-3 and J usage is TRBJ2-7, with 9 bases that match TRBD2. CDR1 is ENHRY, CDR2 SYGVKD, per germline. This CDR3 is built from 18 residues. V shed 3 bases and J 0 bases; nucleotides not matched to a gene: 12. The CDR3 is CAISDPAGGQQISYEQYF. The CDR3 DNA reads TGTGCCATCAGTGATCCAGCGGGAGGTCAACAAATCTCCTACGAGCAGTACTTC.

V usage is TRBV12-5 and J usage is TRBJ1-1; D unclear. V was trimmed by 10 bases and J by 0 bases, leaving 12 bases between them. CDR3 length: 13 amino acids. Germline V gives CDR1 LGHNT, CDR2 FRNRAP. In DNA form, the CDR3 reads TGTGCTACCATCTTCAGTGTGAACACTGAAGCTTTCTTT. This codes for CATIFSVNTEAFF.

The chain carries TRBV25-1 and TRBJ1-1, with a tentative D call TRBD1 (6 bases). Trimming stripped 3 bases from V and 1 base from J, with 12 bases between. Germline-derived CDR1 and CDR2 are MGHDK and SYGVNS. This CDR3 is 15 amino acids long. This chain's CDR3 is CASSDRGKGNTEAFF. The CDR3 nucleotides read TGTGCCAGCAGTGATAGGGGGAAGGGGAACACTGAAGCTTTCTTT.

The chain is built from TRBV21-1 and TRBJ1-4; the DNA was not compared with TRBD1, the D call given in the table. TRBV21-1 is described as a pseudogene. The CDR3 spans 15 residues. CDR3: CASTETRATNEKLFF. The CDR3 region has the DNA TGTGCCAGCACAGAGACCAGGGCGACTAATGAAAAACTGTTTTTT.